This record concerns one TCR beta chain sequence. The target antigen is unknown. The junction differs from germline at one of its ends, possibly a read error. This entry is derived from a study of glioma-infiltrating T cells. Across the study: Presurgical dexamethasone in glioma patients lasted six or fewer days. Blood libraries targeted roughly 4.5- to 10-fold coverage of 1 million or so T cells. The study, taken as a whole, reports: Shared blood CDR3 signature motifs marked patients with low tissue-blood divergence.

Germline V lookup: CDR1 SGHAT, CDR2 FQDESV (reference sequence). This CDR3 spans 15 amino acids. Using RNA template, CDR3s of TCR alpha and beta were amplified with iRepertoire arm-PCR. TCRdb ran MiXCR on the multiplex PCR reads and lists one entry per CDR3 protein. The table lists roughly 350,000 distinct CDR3 sequences, roughly two fifths of them singletons. This chain connects TRBV11-1 to TRBJ2-5; 7 nucleotides line up with TRBD2. The TCR sequence derives from a human donor with low-grade glioma or glioblastoma, undergoing nonglioma brain surgery, or in good health (not recorded which). The sample was glioma tissue, nonneoplastic brain tissue, or PBMCs (not recorded which). The CDR3 loop is CASSLAGLPEETRYF. CDR3 sequence (DNA): TGTGCCAGCAGCTTAGCGGGACTACCAGAAGAGACCCGGTACTTC.